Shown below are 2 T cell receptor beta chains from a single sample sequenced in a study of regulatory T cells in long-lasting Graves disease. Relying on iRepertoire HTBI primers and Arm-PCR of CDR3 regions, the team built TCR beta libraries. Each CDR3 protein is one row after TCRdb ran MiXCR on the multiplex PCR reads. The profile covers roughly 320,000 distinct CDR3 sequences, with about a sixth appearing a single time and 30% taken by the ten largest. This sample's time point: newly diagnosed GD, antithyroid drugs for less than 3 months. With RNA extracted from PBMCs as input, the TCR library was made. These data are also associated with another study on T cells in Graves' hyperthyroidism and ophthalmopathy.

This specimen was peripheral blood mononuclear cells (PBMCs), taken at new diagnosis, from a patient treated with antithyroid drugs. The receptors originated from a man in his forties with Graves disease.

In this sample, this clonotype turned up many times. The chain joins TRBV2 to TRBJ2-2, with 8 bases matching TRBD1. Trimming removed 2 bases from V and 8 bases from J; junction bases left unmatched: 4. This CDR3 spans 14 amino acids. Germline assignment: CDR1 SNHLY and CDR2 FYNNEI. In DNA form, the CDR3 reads TGTGCCAGCAGTGAACAGGGGGCAGGAGGGGAGCTGTTTTTT. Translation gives CASSEQGAGGELFF.

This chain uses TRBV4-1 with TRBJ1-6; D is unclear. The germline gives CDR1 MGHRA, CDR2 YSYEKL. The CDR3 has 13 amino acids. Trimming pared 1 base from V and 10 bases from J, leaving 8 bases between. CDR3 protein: CASSQALGSPLHF. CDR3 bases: TGCGCCAGCAGCCAAGCTCTGGGCTCACCCCTCCACTTT.